The rows below give T cell receptor beta chains drawn from one sample of a study of tumor-infiltrating lymphocytes in primary liver carcinoma. TCRdb re-called the multiplex PCR reads with MiXCR, one entry per CDR3 protein. This repertoire shows roughly 80,000 distinct CDR3 sequences, 65% to 80% found once; its top ten account for 15% to 20%. What was sequenced was liver tumor tissue from sampling region 1. These receptors all come from a man aged 40-55 years with primary liver carcinoma and hepatitis B virus infection. Each CDR3 is given with its conserved first and last residue. The D gene is left open where the match is weak. Part of the rows lack a size; the others show once, few, many or a class for expanded clones.

>NA|TRBV5-6|TRBJ1-4|TRBD1
CARSMGGTGTEKLFF
TGTGCCAGGAGCATGGGGGGGACAGGGACCGAAAAACTGTTTTTT
>medium-sized|TRBV12-3/TRBV12-4|TRBJ1-2|NA
CASSRQVNYGYTF
TGTGCCAGCAGCAGACAGGTTAACTATGGCTACACCTTC
>many|TRBV12-3/TRBV12-4|TRBJ2-7|TRBD2
CASSETASGGLGYF
TGTGCCAGCAGCGAAACGGCTAGCGGGGGCTTAGGGTACTTC
>once|TRBV30|TRBJ2-3|TRBD2
CAWSTGLVDTQYF
TGTGCCTGGAGTACTGGACTAGTAGATACGCAGTATTTT
>NA|TRBV5-6|TRBJ2-2|NA
CANSLEQGITGELFF
TGTGCCAACAGTTTGGAGCAGGGGATAACCGGGGAGCTGTTTTTT
>NA|TRBV5-4|TRBJ2-4|TRBD2
CASSSQLGTSGTVKNIQYF
TGTGCCAGCAGCTCGCAACTGGGAACTAGCGGGACAGTCAAAAACATTCAGTACTTC
>few|TRBV28|TRBJ2-1|NA
CASGWIGEDNEQFF
TGTGCCAGCGGTTGGATAGGGGAGGACAATGAGCAGTTCTTC
>NA|TRBV29-1|TRBJ1-1|TRBD1
CSLRSGGSTEAFF
TGCAGCCTGAGGTCAGGGGGGAGCACAGAAGCTTTCTTT
>many|TRBV12-5|TRBJ1-1|NA
CASGFGQSTAFF
TGTGCTAGTGGTTTTGGACAGTCCACAGCTTTCTTT
>NA|TRBV11-2|TRBJ2-1|TRBD1
CANSSLGSYRGHEQFF
TGTGCCAATAGCTCCCTGGGCAGCTATAGGGGGCATGAGCAGTTCTTC
>NA|TRBV5-4|TRBJ1-6|NA
CASSFPGQLNISPLHF
TGTGCCAGTAGCTTCCCAGGACAGCTAAATATCTCACCCCTCCACTTT
>NA|TRBV11-2|TRBJ2-5|NA
CASNSTGILLSQYF
TGTGCCAGCAACTCGACGGGGATATTACTGTCCCAATACTTC
>NA|TRBV5-1|TRBJ2-7|NA
CASSLRGDPNEQYF
TGCGCCAGCAGCTTAAGGGGGGATCCCAACGAGCAGTACTTC
>once|TRBV4-1|TRBJ2-7|NA
CASRQGRTLGEQYF
TGCGCCAGCAGGCAGGGTCGCACTCTCGGGGAGCAGTACTTC
>NA|TRBV4-1|TRBJ2-3|NA
CVSSQEYRRGGADMQYF
TGCGTCAGCAGCCAAGAATACAGGCGAGGTGGGGCAGATATGCAGTATTTT
>many|TRBV10-3|TRBJ1-5|TRBD1
CAISDSGGKDQPQHF
TGTGCCATCAGTGACTCAGGGGGAAAAGATCAGCCCCAGCATTTT
>many|TRBV29-1|TRBJ2-2|TRBD1
CSVTEQGAVTGELFF
TGCAGCGTGACTGAACAGGGGGCGGTTACCGGGGAGCTGTTTTTT
>once|TRBV4-1|TRBJ1-4|NA
CASSSPPDRGENLFF
TGCGCCAGCAGCTCACCTCCGGACCGTGGGGAAAACCTGTTTTTT
>once|TRBV7-9|TRBJ1-3|NA
CVSSLTEQGGNTIYF
TGTGTCAGCAGTCTTACAGAACAGGGTGGAAACACCATATATTTT
>many|TRBV5-4|TRBJ2-7|NA
CASRPGLHLHEQYF
TGTGCCAGCAGGCCGGGACTCCATCTCCACGAGCAGTACTTC
>NA|TRBV11-2|TRBJ2-5|NA
CAIRSPDPAHQETQYF
TGTGCCATCAGATCCCCGGACCCGGCCCACCAAGAGACCCAGTACTTC
>medium-sized|TRBV6-5|TRBJ2-5|NA
CASSYGAAQETQYF
TGTGCCAGCAGTTATGGCGCGGCACAAGAGACCCAGTACTTC
>NA|TRBV6-5|TRBJ2-3|TRBD1
CATRKTGGATQYF
TGTGCCACCAGGAAAACAGGGGGCGCAACGCAGTATTTT